Listed here is a single T cell receptor (beta chain). The repertoire was sequenced with immunoSEQ multiplex PCR; TCRdb's copy has only in-frame clones and lacks some. In the table there are 90,000 to 120,000 clones, roughly nine tenths of which are singletons. This CDR3 spans 14 amino acids. V gave up 0 bases and J gave up 5 bases, with 10 bases separating them. Germline lookup yields CDR1 MNHNY and CDR2 SVGAGI (reference sequence). The data are from a study of T cell changes during pregnancy in multiple sclerosis. The chain links TRBV6-6 to TRBJ1-2; D is possibly TRBD1 (5 bases). This TCR was sampled from a female donor with multiple sclerosis, enrolled in a pregnancy study. The specimen comprised peripheral blood, sampled after pregnancy. The CDR3 reads CASSYSGGGYGYTF. The CDR3 nucleotides are TGTGCCAGCAGTTACTCGGGCGGGGGTTATGGCTACACCTTC.